These 28 T cell receptor beta chains came from one sample sequenced in a study of T cells expressing NK-cell markers. TCRdb re-called the 5' RACE reads and gives one entry per CDR3 protein, without DNA. This repertoire includes around 140,000 distinct CDR3 sequences. The sequencing sample was made of blood T cells: a sorted CD56 or NKG2C T cell subset, CD4+ or CD8+ T cells, or bulk PBMC T cells (not recorded which). The receptors were gathered from a man aged 18 to 29 in good health.

The chain joins TRBV12-3 or TRBV12-4 to TRBJ2-3; the D gene TCRdb calls, TRBD1, cannot be checked with no DNA. CDR3 size: 14 residues. CDR3 sequence: CASSLGAVGDTQYF.

This sequence joins TRBV20-1 and TRBJ2-2; the TCRdb D gene call, TRBD2, has no DNA to confirm it. From germline, CDR1 is DFQATT and CDR2 SNEGSKA (reference sequence). The CDR3 is 16 residues long. The CDR3 loop reads CSARDYRSPSTGELFF.

The chain links TRBV20-1 to TRBJ1-1; TCRdb's assignment of TRBD1 cannot be checked, as there is no DNA. CDR3 length: 12 amino acids. CDR1 and CDR2 (germline): DFQATT, SNEGSKA (reference sequence). This CDR3 reads CSASLGSPEAFF.

The chain links TRBV7-9 to TRBJ2-1. The CDR3 is 11 amino acids. Germline assignment: CDR1 SEHNR and CDR2 FQNEAQ (reference sequence). CDR3 sequence: CASSPTDEQFF.

This sequence joins TRBV23-1 and TRBJ2-4; the TCRdb D gene call, TRBD1, has no DNA to confirm it. TRBV23-1 is assigned to the ORF class and has an uncertain function. This CDR3 has 14 residues. CDR3 sequence: CASSQSPTPLDQYF.

The chain employs TRBV24-1 and TRBJ2-1; TCRdb selects TRBD2, and the lack of DNA leaves this call unchecked. CDR3 length equals 17 residues. Germline loops: CDR1 KGHDR, CDR2 SFDVKD. This chain's CDR3 is CATSDLQLAGGPGEQFF.

This chain uses TRBV5-8 with TRBJ1-1; the TCRdb D gene call, TRBD1, has no DNA to confirm it. Germline CDR1 is SGHTS and CDR2 is YDEGEE. CDR3 length: 15 residues. This chain's CDR3 is CASRPRGQGNTEAFF.

The gene calls are TRBV9 and TRBJ2-3. The CDR3 loop spans 16 amino acids. CDR1 is SGDLS and CDR2 is YYNGEE in the germline V gene. The CDR3 loop reads CASSVELAPSTDTQYF.

V and J are TRBV27 and TRBJ2-6. Germline V lookup: CDR1 MNHEY, CDR2 SMNVEV (reference sequence). The CDR3 length is 15 residues. The CDR3 loop reads CASRATGSGANVLTF.

The genes are TRBV7-7 and TRBJ2-7. This CDR3 is built from 14 residues. Germline assignment: CDR1 SSHAT and CDR2 FNYEAQ (reference sequence). CDR3: CASSPFASSHEQYF.

The chain carries TRBV20-1 and TRBJ2-5; TCRdb picks TRBD2, but there is no DNA to check that call. Looked up from germline, CDR1 is DFQATT and CDR2 is SNEGSKA (reference sequence). CDR3 length equals 16 residues. This CDR3 is CSASGLAGGPRETQYF.

The chain carries TRBV6-2 or TRBV6-3 and TRBJ2-1. CDR1 and CDR2 from the germline V gene are MNHEY and SVGEGT. The length of the CDR3 is 12 residues. The chain's CDR3 is CASGVSYNEQFF.

This sequence joins TRBV28 and TRBJ2-7; TCRdb selects TRBD2, and the lack of DNA leaves this call unchecked. The CDR3 totals 16 residues. The V gene's germline CDR1 is MDHEN and CDR2 SYDVKM. CDR3 sequence: CASSDPPGTSGSEEYF.

The rearrangement links TRBV30 to TRBJ2-6; lacking DNA, the TRBD1 call made by TCRdb goes unchecked. This CDR3 spans 13 amino acids. CDR1 and CDR2 (germline): GTSNPN, SVGIG (reference sequence). The CDR3 reads CAFRGLGANVLTF.

The V and J genes are TRBV9 and TRBJ2-5; the TCRdb call, TRBD1, lacks DNA for checking. The germline V gene encodes CDR1 SGDLS and CDR2 YYNGEE. The CDR3 extends over 17 amino acids. This CDR3 reads CASSASGTGAKQETQYF. The complete variable domain, with remaining parts taken from reference TRBV9 and TRBJ2-5, reads DSGVTQTPKHLITATGQRVTLRCSPRSGDLSVYWYQQSLDQGLQFLIQYYNGEERAKGNILERFSAQQFPDLHSELNLSSLELGDSALYFCASSASGTGAKQETQYFGPGTRLLVL.

The chain joins TRBV15 to TRBJ1-3. The CDR3 covers 17 residues. Per the germline V gene, CDR1 is LNHNV and CDR2 is YYDKDF (reference sequence). CDR3 sequence reads: CATSRVGGLSSGNTIYF.

This chain uses TRBV25-1 with TRBJ2-1. This CDR3 spans 13 amino acids. The germline V gene has CDR1 MGHDK and CDR2 SYGVNS. The CDR3 sequence: CASRKSRETEQFF.

V gene TRBV5-1 combines with J gene TRBJ2-1; as DNA is missing, the TRBD2 call by TCRdb cannot be tested. In germline, CDR1 is SGHRS, CDR2 YFSETQ. The CDR3 is made up of 18 amino acids. The CDR3: CASSLVSLAGGPSNEQFF.

V is TRBV4-3 and J is TRBJ2-1; the D call of TRBD1 rests on TCRdb alone, since no DNA is present to check it. The CDR3 consists of 16 residues. Germline CDR1 reads LGHNA; CDR2 reads YSLEER. The CDR3 region is CASSQDLAPSYNEQFF.

This chain connects TRBV19 to TRBJ1-1. The CDR3 has 16 residues. Germline V CDR1 and CDR2: LNHDA, SQIVND (reference sequence). This CDR3 is CASSMGRVDTNTEAFF.

The genes are TRBV20-1 and TRBJ2-7; TCRdb's D call of TRBD2 is untestable without DNA. Germline lookup yields CDR1 DFQATT and CDR2 SNEGSKA (reference sequence). This CDR3 contains 14 residues. The CDR3 protein is CSARASGKSYEQYF.

The chain combines TRBV20-1 with TRBJ2-7. The germline V gene encodes CDR1 DFQATT and CDR2 SNEGSKA (reference sequence). There are 15 residues in the CDR3. CDR3 sequence: CSARDSLAATYEQYF.

V gene TRBV6-5 combines with J gene TRBJ2-5. Germline V gene lookup returns CDR1 MNHEY and CDR2 SVGAGI. The CDR3 runs 16 residues. The CDR3 protein is CASSYSSPAGRETQYF.

This chain joins TRBV28 and TRBJ1-1; with no DNA, the TCRdb D assignment of TRBD1 cannot be verified. The germline V gene has CDR1 MDHEN and CDR2 SYDVKM. The CDR3 sequence is 15 residues long. The CDR3 sequence is CASSTGTGKGTEAFF.

V and J are TRBV5-6 and TRBJ2-2; TCRdb reports TRBD2, a call that lacks DNA to check it against. Germline V gives CDR1 SGHDT, CDR2 YYEEEE. This CDR3 comprises 12 residues. The CDR3 region is CASREGNGELFF.

The chain combines TRBV7-6 with TRBJ2-5; TCRdb calls TRBD1, which cannot be checked without DNA. The CDR3 loop spans 17 amino acids. The germline gives CDR1 SGHVS, CDR2 FNYEAQ. The CDR3 sequence is CASSLGAGGAGRETQYF.

The chain recombines TRBV29-1 with TRBJ2-1; TCRdb's D call, TRBD2, is unchecked because there is no DNA. The CDR3 is 16 residues long. Germline lookup yields CDR1 SQVTM and CDR2 ANQGSEA. The CDR3: CSVAGLAHLSYNEQFF.

The rearrangement links TRBV27 to TRBJ2-5. Germline CDR1 reads MNHEY; CDR2 reads SMNVEV (reference sequence). The length of the CDR3 is 12 residues. The CDR3 protein is CASQGSGETQYF.